This TCR beta chain is from a study of T cell responses to AZD1222 COVID-19 vaccine. The study, taken as a whole, reports: The study found Spike-specific TCR breadth and depth rose after two AZD1222 doses. It was only after the peak T cell response that any repertoires were sampled.

The CDR3 runs 15 residues. The V and J ends lost 6 bases and 4 bases, in that order; junction bases with no gene match: 9. Looked up from germline, CDR1 is MNHEY and CDR2 is SVGAGI. Produced via immunoSEQ multiplex PCR; TCRdb's table is partial and in-frame only. The sample carries roughly 190,000 clones, 90% to 95% recorded once. Remarks on this clone: Its antigen is currently unknown.

The source was peripheral blood, collected 28 days after the second AZD1222 dose. The chain links TRBV6-5 to TRBJ2-7; 10 bases agree with TRBD1. The receptor comes from an adult who received the AZD1222 COVID-19 vaccine. CDR3 in DNA: TGTGCCAGCAGGAGACTGGCGGGACAGGGGTACGAGCAGTACTTC. Protein sequence: CASRRLAGQGYEQYF.